What follows is one TCR beta chain and its context. This sample is drawn from a study of blood T cell repertoires in COVID-19. V gave up 4 bases and J gave up 5 bases; unmatched junction bases: 9. The CDR3 contains 15 residues. Germline V gene lookup returns CDR1 SGHRS and CDR2 YFSETQ. Produced via immunoSEQ multiplex PCR; TCRdb's table is partial and in-frame only. The sample lists more than 100,000 clones, over 70% occurring once. Sequencing was done on a sample of peripheral blood. The origin of this receptor is a man between 70 and 80 years old with acute or convalescent COVID-19. This chain links TRBV5-1 with TRBJ1-2, with 9 bases lining up with TRBD1. The chain's CDR3 is CASSVRTGGTYGYTF. The DNA for the CDR3 is TGCGCCAGCAGCGTTCGTACAGGGGGCACGTATGGCTACACCTTC.